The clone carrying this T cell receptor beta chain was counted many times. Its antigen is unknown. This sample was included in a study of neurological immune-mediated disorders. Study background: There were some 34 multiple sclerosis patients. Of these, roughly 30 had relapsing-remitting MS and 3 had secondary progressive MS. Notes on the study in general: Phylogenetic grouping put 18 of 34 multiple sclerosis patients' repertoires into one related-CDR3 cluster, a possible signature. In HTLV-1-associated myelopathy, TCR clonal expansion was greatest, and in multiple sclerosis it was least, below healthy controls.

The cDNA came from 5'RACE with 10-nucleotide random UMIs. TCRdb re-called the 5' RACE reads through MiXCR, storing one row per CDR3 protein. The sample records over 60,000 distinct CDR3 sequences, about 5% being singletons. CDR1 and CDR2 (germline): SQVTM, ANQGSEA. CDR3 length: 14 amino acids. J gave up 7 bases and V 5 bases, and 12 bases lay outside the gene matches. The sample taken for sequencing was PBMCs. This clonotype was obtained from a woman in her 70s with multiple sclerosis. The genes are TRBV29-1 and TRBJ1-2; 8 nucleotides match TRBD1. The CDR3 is CSVITGQGQGGYTF. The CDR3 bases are TGCAGCGTTATTACCGGACAGGGCCAGGGTGGCTACACCTTC. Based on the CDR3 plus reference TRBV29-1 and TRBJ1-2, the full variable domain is SAVISQKPSRDICQRGTSLTIQCQVDSQVTMMFWYRQQPGQSLTLIATANQGSEATYESGFVIDKFPISRPNLTFSTLTVSNMSPEDSSIYLCSVITGQGQGGYTFGSGTRLTVV.